The present entry profiles one TCR beta chain with its context. This sample stems from a study of blood T cell repertoires in COVID-19. Study as a whole: From T cells, B-cell-depleted T cells, or PBMCs came the material, which was cDNA or gDNA.

Authors' analysis steps: Amplification from reference gene primers served as the basis for estimated nucleated cell counts. The data were produced by immunoSEQ multiplex PCR, yet TCRdb's version contains in-frame clones alone and is incomplete. From that table come the V and J calls and clone size; the DNA was used to work out D and trimming. The data contain 130,000 to 150,000 clones, 80% to 90% of them singletons. This CDR3 contains 16 residues. Per germline, CDR1 SGHRS and CDR2 YFSETQ. V lost 4 bases and J 0 bases, leaving 14 bases between the germline ends. Sequenced sample: peripheral blood. The TCR comes from a woman aged 60 to 75 with active COVID-19. This sequence joins TRBV5-1 and TRBJ2-1; D perhaps matches TRBD1 (6 bases). This CDR3 reads CASSPGVQNSYNEQFF. In DNA, the CDR3 is TGCGCCAGCAGCCCAGGGGTCCAAAACTCCTACAATGAGCAGTTCTTC. Drawing the rest from reference TRBV5-1 and TRBJ2-1, the complete variable domain is KAGVTQTPRYLIKTRGQQVTLSCSPISGHRSVSWYQQTPGQGLQFLFEYFSETQRNKGNFPGRFSGRQFSNSRSEMNVSTLELGDSALYLCASSPGVQNSYNEQFFGPGTRLTVL.